This passage covers 6 T cell receptor beta chains from one sample sequenced in a study of T cell repertoires in cytomegalovirus infection. TCRdb independently ran MiXCR on the reads; one entry per CDR3 protein. The table has some 900,000 distinct CDR3 sequences, less than 35% seen once; the top ten hold 9.5% to 15%. These receptors' targets are unknown. This specimen consisted of cultured CD8+ T cells from PBMCs, obtained from culture after CMV antigen stimulation. The receptors were gathered from a human donor in good health (CMV status not recorded). Some clones in this sample may be carry-over from other donors' samples.

The rearrangement links TRBV27 to TRBJ2-7; possibly TRBD2 for D (5 bases). The V gene lost 5 bases and the J gene lost 0 bases, with 14 bases spanning the gap. CDR3 length equals 15 residues. CDR1 and CDR2 (germline): MNHEY, SMNVEV (reference sequence). In nucleotides, the CDR3 is TGTGCCAGCAGTCCCCGTAAAACTAGCTCCTACGAGCAGTACTTC. This translates into CASSPRKTSSYEQYF.

There are a few counts of this clonotype. The chain joins TRBV19 to TRBJ2-1, with a possible D match to TRBD1 (5 bases). This CDR3 is 15 amino acids long. Trimming removed 5 bases at V and 2 bases at J, with 13 bases between. CDR1 is LNHDA and CDR2 is SQIVND in the germline V gene (reference sequence). In DNA, the CDR3 is TGTGCCAGTAGTGTCCTTTGGGGCGCCTACAATGAGCAGTTCTTC. Its protein product is CASSVLWGAYNEQFF.

The chain links TRBV12-3 or TRBV12-4 to TRBJ2-3, with TRBD2 matching 7 bases. CDR3 length: 15 amino acids. V was pared by 7 bases and J by 2 bases, with 9 bases of the junction left unmatched. This CDR3 is CASTAGVVDTDTQYF. The DNA for the CDR3 is TGTGCCAGCACGGCGGGGGTAGTTGACACAGATACGCAGTATTTT.

The V gene is TRBV15, the J gene TRBJ2-1; no clear D. The germline V gene encodes CDR1 LNHNV and CDR2 YYDKDF (reference sequence). There are 12 residues in the CDR3. V lost 8 bases and J lost 7, with 12 bases in between. The DNA for the CDR3 is TGTGCCACCGGTTGGATTGGGAATGAGCAGTTCTTC. The encoded protein is CATGWIGNEQFF.

This CDR3 is CASSSGTAVGGYTF. As DNA, the CDR3 is TGTGCCAGCAGTTCCGGTACAGCGGTGGGGGGCTACACCTTC. This sequence joins TRBV12-3 or TRBV12-4 and TRBJ1-2; D not resolved. V was cut by 4 bases and J by 8 bases, with 17 bases left in between. This CDR3 contains 14 residues.

There are a few counts of this clonotype. The chain links TRBV7-6 to TRBJ2-3; TRBD2 aligns across 7 bases. The CDR3 has 20 residues. After removal of 4 bases from V and 6 bases from J, the junction contained 25 bases not matched to a gene. Per germline, CDR1 SGHVS and CDR2 FNYEAQ. The CDR3 coding sequence is TGTGCCAGCAGCTCCCCTCCGGCGGCGGGGGTCATCCAAGTGGGGGATACGCAGTATTTT. Protein: CASSSPPAAGVIQVGDTQYF.